This T cell receptor (beta chain) was identified in a study of Graves' ophthalmopathy and Graves' hyperthyroidism. The overall study: No treatment had been given when peripheral blood was collected at initial diagnosis.

Study findings and constraints: Also, most clonotypes expanded in the thyroid above 0.001 frequency appeared in blood.

The study amplified TCR beta CDR3 regions using RNA transcripts. The library came from an HTBI-primed first-round RT-PCR and a second-round multiplex PCR. Each CDR3 protein gets one entry after TCRdb re-called the multiplex PCR reads with MiXCR. The table lists around 660,000 distinct CDR3 sequences, about two fifths of them singletons. This CDR3 is 16 amino acids long. Germline loops: CDR1 KGHDR, CDR2 SFDVKD. Trimming took off 2 bases at V and 3 bases at J, with 15 bases between the two ends. As for this clonotype: Its antigen remains unidentified.

Out of around 10 ml of fresh peripheral blood, PBMCs were obtained. The sample consisted of peripheral blood. This clonotype was sampled from an adult man with Graves' ophthalmopathy. The chain employs TRBV24-1 and TRBJ1-1; a possible D gene is TRBD1 (6 bases). The CDR3 protein is CATSDSRVKGDTEAFF. DNA for the CDR3: TGTGCCACCAGTGATTCCCGTGTTAAGGGGGACACTGAAGCTTTCTTT.